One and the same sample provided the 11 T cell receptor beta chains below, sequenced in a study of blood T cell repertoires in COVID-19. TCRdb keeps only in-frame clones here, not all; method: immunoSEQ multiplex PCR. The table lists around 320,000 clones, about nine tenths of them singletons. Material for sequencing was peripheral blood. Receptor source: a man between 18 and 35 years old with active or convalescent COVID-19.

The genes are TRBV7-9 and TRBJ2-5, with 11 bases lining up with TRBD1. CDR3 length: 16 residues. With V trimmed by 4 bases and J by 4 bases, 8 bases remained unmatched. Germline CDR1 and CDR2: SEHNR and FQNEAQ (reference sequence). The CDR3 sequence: CASSSSGTGGLETQYF. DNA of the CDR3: TGTGCCAGCAGCTCTTCCGGGACAGGGGGTTTAGAGACCCAGTACTTC. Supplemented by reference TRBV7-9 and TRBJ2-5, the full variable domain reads DTGVSQNPRHKITKRGQNVTFRCDPISEHNRLYWYRQTLGQGPEFLTYFQNEAQLEKSRLLSDRFSAERPKGSFSTLEIQRTEQGDSAMYLCASSSSGTGGLETQYFGPGTRLLVL.

CDR3 nucleotide sequence: TGTGCCAGCAGCTCCCCTAGCGGCCACAACAATGAGCAGTTCTTC. Residues: CASSSPSGHNNEQFF. The chain combines TRBV7-6 with TRBJ2-1, with 7 bases identical to TRBD2. This CDR3 spans 15 amino acids. V gave up 4 bases and J gave up 5 bases; unmatched junction bases: 8. Germline V lookup: CDR1 SGHVS, CDR2 FNYEAQ. Complete variable domain (other parts from reference TRBV7-6 and TRBJ2-1): GAGVSQSPRYKVTKRGQDVALRCDPISGHVSLYWYRQALGQGPEFLTYFNYEAQQDKSGLPNDRFSAERPEGSISTLTIQRTEQRDSAMYRCASSSPSGHNNEQFFGPGTRLTVL.

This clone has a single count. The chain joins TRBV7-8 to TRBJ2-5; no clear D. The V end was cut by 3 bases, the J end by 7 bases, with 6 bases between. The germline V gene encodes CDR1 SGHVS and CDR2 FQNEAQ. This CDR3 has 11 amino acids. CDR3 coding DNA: TGTGCCAGCAGCTTCGACTTGACCCAGTACTTC. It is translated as CASSFDLTQYF. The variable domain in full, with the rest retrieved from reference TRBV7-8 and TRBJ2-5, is GAGVSQSPRYKVAKRGQDVALRCDPISGHVSLFWYQQALGQGPEFLTYFQNEAQLDKSGLPSDRFFAERPEGSVSTLKIQRTQQEDSAVYLCASSFDLTQYFGPGTRLLVL.

DNA for the CDR3: TGCGCCAGCAGCCAAGATAGCCTGGCGCGCGGGGAGCTGTTTTTT. Residues: CASSQDSLARGELFF. The chain employs TRBV4-3 and TRBJ2-2; D is undetermined. Deletions cut 0 bases from V and 7 bases from J, with 12 bases between. In germline, CDR1 is LGHNA, CDR2 YSLEER. The CDR3 totals 15 residues.

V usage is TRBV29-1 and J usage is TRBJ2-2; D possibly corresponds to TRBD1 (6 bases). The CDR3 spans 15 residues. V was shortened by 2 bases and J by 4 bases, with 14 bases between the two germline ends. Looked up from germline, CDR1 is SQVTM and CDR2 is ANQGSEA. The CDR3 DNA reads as TGCAGCGTTGAAAGGGGGTTAGGGGGCACCGGGGAGCTGTTTTTT. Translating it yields CSVERGLGGTGELFF.

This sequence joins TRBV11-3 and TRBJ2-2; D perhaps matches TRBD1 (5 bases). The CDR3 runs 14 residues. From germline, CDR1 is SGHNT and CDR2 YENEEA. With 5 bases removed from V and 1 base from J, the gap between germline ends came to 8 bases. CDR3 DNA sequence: TGTGCCAGCAGCAAAACAGGGAACACCGGGGAGCTGTTTTTT. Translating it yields CASSKTGNTGELFF.

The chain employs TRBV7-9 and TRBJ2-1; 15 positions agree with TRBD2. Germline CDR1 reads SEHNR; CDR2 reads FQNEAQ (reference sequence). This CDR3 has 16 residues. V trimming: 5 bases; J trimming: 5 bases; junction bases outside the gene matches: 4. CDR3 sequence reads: CASSRGLAGGDNEQFF. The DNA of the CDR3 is TGTGCCAGCAGCCGAGGACTAGCGGGAGGGGACAATGAGCAGTTCTTC.

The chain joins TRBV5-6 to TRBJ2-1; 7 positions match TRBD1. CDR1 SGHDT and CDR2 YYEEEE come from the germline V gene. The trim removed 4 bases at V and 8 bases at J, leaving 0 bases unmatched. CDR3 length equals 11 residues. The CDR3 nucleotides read TGTGCCAGCAGCCAGGGGGATGAGCAGTTCTTC. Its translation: CASSQGDEQFF. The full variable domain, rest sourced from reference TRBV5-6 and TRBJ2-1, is DAGVTQSPTHLIKTRGQQVTLRCSPKSGHDTVSWYQQALGQGPQFIFQYYEEEERQRGNFPDRFSGHQFPNYSSELNVNALLLGDSALYLCASSQGDEQFFGPGTRLTVL.

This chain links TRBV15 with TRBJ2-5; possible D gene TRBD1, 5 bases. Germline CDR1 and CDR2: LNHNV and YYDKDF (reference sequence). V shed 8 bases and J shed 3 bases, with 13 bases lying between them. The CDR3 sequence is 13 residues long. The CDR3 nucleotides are TGTGCCACCTCCTACACGACAGAAGAGACCCAGTACTTC. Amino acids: CATSYTTEETQYF. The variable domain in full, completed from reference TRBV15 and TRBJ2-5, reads DAMVIQNPRYQVTQFGKPVTLSCSQTLNHNVMYWYQQKSSQAPKLLFHYYDKDFNNEADTPDNFQSRRPNTSFCFLDIRSPGLGDTAMYLCATSYTTEETQYFGPGTRLLVL.

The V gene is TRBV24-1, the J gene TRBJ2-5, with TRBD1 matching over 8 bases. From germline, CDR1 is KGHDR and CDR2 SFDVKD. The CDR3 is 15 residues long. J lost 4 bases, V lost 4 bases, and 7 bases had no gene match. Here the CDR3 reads CATSERQGAGETQYF. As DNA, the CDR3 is TGTGCCACCAGTGAAAGGCAGGGGGCTGGAGAGACCCAGTACTTC.

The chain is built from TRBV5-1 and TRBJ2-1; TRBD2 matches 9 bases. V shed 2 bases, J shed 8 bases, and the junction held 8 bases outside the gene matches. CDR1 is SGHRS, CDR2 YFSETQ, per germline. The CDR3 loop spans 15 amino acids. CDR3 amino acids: CASSFSGGRVDEQFF. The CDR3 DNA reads TGCGCCAGCAGCTTTTCAGGCGGGAGGGTAGATGAGCAGTTCTTC. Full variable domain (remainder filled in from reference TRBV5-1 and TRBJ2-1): KAGVTQTPRYLIKTRGQQVTLSCSPISGHRSVSWYQQTPGQGLQFLFEYFSETQRNKGNFPGRFSGRQFSNSRSEMNVSTLELGDSALYLCASSFSGGRVDEQFFGPGTRLTVL.